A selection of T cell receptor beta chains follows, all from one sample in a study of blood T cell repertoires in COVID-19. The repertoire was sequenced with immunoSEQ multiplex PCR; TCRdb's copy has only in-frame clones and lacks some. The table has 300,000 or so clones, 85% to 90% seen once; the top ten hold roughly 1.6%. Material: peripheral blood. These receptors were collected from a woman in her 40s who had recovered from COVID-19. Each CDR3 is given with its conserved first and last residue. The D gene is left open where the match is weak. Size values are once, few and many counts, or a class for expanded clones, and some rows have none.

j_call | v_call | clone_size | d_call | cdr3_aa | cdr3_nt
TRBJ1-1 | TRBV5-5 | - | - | CASGSGTLEAFF | TGTGCCAGCGGATCCGGGACACTTGAAGCTTTCTTT
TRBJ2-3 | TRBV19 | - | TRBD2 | CASSPGLARTDTQYF | TGTGCCAGTAGTCCTGGACTAGCGAGAACAGATACGCAGTATTTT
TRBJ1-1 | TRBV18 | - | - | CASSPRPNTEAFF | TGTGCCAGCTCCCCCAGGCCGAACACTGAAGCTTTCTTT
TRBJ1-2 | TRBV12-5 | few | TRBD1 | CASASPGTGNYGYTF | TGTGCTAGTGCCAGTCCCGGGACAGGGAACTATGGCTACACCTTC
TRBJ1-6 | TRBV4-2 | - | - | CASSQAGWGDSPLHF | TGTGCCAGCAGCCAAGCGGGGTGGGGGGATTCACCCCTCCACTTT
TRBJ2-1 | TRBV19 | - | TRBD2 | CASSTPLAGGNNEQFF | TGTGCCAGTAGTACCCCCCTAGCGGGGGGGAACAATGAGCAGTTCTTC
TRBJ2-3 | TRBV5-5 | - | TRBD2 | CATARGSTDTQYF | TGTGCCACCGCGCGGGGGAGCACAGATACGCAGTATTTT
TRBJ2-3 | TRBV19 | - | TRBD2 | CASSIRSGGPTDTQYF | TGTGCCAGTAGTATCCGCAGCGGGGGACCCACAGATACGCAGTATTTT
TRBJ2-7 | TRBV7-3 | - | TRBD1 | CASSPGGGYEQYF | TGTGCCAGCAGCCCAGGGGGCGGCTACGAGCAGTACTTC
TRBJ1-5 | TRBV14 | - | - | CASSEQGGYRNQPQHF | TGTGCCAGCAGCGAACAGGGTGGGTATCGCAATCAGCCCCAGCATTTT
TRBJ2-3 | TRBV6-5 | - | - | CASSYRDRPDTQYF | TGTGCCAGCAGTTACCGCGACAGGCCGGATACGCAGTATTTT
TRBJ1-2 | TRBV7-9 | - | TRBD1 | CASSLPQGYGYTF | TGTGCCAGCAGCTTACCACAGGGGTATGGCTACACCTTC